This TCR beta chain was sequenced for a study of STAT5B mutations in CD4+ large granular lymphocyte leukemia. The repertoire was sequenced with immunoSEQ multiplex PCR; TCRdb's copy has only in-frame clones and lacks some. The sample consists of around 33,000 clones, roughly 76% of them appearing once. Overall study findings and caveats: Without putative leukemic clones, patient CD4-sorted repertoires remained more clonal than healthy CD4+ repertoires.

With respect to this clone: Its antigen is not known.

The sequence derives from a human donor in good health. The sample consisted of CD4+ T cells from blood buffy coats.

The chain's CDR3 is CSVEDNEKLFF. The CDR3 DNA reads TGCAGCGTTGAAGATAATGAAAAACTGTTTTTT. The chain is built from TRBV29-1 and TRBJ1-4; D is ambiguous. The CDR3 runs 11 residues. Germline V lookup: CDR1 SQVTM, CDR2 ANQGSEA. Trimming took off 0 bases at V and 4 bases at J, with 0 bases between the two ends.